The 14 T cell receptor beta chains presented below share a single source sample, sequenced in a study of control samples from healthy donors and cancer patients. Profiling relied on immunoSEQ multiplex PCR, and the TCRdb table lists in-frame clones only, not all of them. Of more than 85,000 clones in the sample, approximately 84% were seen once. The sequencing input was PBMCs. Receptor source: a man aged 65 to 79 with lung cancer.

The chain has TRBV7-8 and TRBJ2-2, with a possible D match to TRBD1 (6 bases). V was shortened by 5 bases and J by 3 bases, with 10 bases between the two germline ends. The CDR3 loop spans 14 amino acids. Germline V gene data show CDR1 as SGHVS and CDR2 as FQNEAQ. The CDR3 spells CASSVRQDTGELFF. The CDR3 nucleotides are TGTGCCAGCAGCGTGCGACAGGACACCGGGGAGCTGTTTTTT.

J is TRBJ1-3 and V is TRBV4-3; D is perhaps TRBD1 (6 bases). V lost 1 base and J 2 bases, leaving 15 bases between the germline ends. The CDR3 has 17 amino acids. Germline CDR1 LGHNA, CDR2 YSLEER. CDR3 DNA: TGCGCCAGCAGCCAAGGTCTATCCGGGACACCTGGAAACACCATATATTTT. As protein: CASSQGLSGTPGNTIYF.

CDR3 in DNA: TGTGCCAGCAGCCAAAGAAAACAGTCTGGAAACACCATATATTTT. Translation: CASSQRKQSGNTIYF. The chain employs TRBV3-1 (or the pseudogene TRBV3-2) and TRBJ1-3; D uncertain. The germline CDR1 and CDR2 sequences are LGHDT and YNNKEL (reference sequence). The germline V and J ends were trimmed by 2 bases and 1 base, with 9 bases remaining between them. The CDR3 loop spans 15 amino acids.

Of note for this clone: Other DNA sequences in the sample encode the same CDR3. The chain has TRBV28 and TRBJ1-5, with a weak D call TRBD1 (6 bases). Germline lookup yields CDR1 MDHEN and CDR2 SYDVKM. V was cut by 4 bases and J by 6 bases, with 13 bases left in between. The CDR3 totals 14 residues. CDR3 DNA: TGTGCCAGCAGTTCGGGGGGAGGGGGTCAGCCCCAGCATTTT. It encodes CASSSGGGGQPQHF.

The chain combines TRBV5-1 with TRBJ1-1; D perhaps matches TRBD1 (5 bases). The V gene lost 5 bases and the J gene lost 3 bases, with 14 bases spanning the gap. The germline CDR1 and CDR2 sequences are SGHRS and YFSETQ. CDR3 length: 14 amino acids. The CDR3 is CASRSRVVDTEAFF. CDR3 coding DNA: TGCGCCAGCAGAAGCAGGGTAGTCGACACTGAAGCTTTCTTT.

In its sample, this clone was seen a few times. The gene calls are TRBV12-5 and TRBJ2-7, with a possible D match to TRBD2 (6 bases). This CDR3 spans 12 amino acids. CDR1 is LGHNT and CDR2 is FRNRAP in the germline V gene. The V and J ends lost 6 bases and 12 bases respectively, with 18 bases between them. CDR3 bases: TGTGCTAGTGGCCCCGGGGGTTTTAGGGTGTACTTC. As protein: CASGPGGFRVYF.

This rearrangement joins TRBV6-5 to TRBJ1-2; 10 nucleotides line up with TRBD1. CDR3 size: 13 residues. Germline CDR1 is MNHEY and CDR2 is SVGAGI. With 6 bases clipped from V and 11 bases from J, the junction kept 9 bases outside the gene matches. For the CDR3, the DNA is TGTGCCAGCAGCCCGGGACAGGGGCGCCCATACACCTTC. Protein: CASSPGQGRPYTF.

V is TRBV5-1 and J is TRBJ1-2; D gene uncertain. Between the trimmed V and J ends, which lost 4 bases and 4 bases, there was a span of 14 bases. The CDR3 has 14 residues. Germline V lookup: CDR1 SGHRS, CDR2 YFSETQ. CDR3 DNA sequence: TGCGCCAGCAGCCCCTCGGCCCTAAGCTATGGCTACACCTTC. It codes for CASSPSALSYGYTF.

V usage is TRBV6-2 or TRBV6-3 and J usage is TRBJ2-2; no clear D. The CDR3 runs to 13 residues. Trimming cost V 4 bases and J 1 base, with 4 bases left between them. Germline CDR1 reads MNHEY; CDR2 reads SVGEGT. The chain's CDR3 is CASSFVNTGELFF. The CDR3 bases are TGTGCCAGCAGTTTTGTGAACACCGGGGAGCTGTTTTTT.

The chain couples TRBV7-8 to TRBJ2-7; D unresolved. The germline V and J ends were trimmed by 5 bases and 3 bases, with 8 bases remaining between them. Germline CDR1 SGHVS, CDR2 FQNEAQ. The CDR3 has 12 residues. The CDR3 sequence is CASSPGGYEQYF. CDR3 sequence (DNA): TGTGCCAGCAGCCCGGGCGGCTACGAGCAGTACTTC.

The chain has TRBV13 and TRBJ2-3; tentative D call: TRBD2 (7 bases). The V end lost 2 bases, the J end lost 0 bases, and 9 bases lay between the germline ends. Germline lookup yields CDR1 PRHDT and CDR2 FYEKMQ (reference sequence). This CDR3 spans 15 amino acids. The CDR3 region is CASSLRGASTDTQYF. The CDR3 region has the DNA TGTGCCAGCAGCTTACGGGGGGCAAGCACAGATACGCAGTATTTT.

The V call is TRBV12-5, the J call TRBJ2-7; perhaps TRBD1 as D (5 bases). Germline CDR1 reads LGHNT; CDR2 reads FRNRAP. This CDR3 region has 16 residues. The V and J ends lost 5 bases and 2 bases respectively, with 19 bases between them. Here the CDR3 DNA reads TGTGCTAGTGGTGTGCTCGACAGTGATGGACCCTACGAGCAGTACTTC. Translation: CASGVLDSDGPYEQYF.

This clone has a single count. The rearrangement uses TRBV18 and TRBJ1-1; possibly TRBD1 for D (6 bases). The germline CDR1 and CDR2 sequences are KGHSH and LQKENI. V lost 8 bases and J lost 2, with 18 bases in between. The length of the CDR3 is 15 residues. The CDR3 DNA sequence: TGTGCCAGCCTCCAGTCGGGGGGGCGTAACACTGAAGCTTTCTTT. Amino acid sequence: CASLQSGGRNTEAFF.

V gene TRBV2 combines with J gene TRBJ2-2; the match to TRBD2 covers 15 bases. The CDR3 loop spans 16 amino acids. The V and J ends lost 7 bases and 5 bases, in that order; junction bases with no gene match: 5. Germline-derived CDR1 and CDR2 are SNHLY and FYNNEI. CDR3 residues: CASTRTSGGATGELFF. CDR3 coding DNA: TGTGCCAGCACCCGGACTAGCGGGGGGGCTACCGGGGAGCTGTTTTTT.